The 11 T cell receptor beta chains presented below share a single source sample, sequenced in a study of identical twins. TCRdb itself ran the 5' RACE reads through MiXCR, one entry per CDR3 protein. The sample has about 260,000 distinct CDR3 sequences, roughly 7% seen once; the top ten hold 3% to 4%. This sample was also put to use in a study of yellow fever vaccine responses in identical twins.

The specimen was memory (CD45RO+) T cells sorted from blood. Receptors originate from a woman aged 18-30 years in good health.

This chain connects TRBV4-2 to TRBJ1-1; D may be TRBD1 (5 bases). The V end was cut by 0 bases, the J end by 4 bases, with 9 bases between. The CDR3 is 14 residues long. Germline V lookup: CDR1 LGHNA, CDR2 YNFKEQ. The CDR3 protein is CASSQDWGGTEAFF. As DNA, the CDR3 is TGTGCCAGCAGCCAAGATTGGGGGGGCACTGAAGCTTTCTTT.

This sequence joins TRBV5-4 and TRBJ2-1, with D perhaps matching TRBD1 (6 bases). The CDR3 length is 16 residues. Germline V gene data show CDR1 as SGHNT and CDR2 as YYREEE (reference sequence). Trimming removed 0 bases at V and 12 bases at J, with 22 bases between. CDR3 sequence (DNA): TGTGCCAGCAGCTTGGGCATTACCGACGTCGTGGGGGCGCAGTTCTTC. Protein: CASSLGITDVVGAQFF.

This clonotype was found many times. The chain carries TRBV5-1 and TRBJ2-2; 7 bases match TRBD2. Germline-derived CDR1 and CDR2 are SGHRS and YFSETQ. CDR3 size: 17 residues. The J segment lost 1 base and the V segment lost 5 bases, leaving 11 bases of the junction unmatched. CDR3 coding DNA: TGCGCCAGCAGGCCTTGGTCCCTAGCGGAGAACACCGGGGAGCTGTTTTTT. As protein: CASRPWSLAENTGELFF.

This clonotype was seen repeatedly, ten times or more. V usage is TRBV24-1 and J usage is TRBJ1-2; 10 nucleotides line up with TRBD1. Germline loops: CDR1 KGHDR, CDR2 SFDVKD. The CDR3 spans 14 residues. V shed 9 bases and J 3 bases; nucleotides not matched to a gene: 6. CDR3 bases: TGTGCCACCGGAGCCGGGACAGGGGACTATGGCTACACCTTC. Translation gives CATGAGTGDYGYTF.

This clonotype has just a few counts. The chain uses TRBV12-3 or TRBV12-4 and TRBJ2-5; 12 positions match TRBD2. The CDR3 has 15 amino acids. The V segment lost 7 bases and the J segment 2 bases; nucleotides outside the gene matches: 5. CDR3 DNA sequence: TGTGCCAGCACCGGGACTAGCGGGTTACAAGAGACCCAGTACTTC. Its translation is CASTGTSGLQETQYF.

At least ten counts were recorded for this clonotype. For the CDR3, the DNA is TGCAGTGCCCTGAAGGGTATGAACAATGAGCAGTTCTTC. It codes for CSALKGMNNEQFF. V gene TRBV20-1 combines with J gene TRBJ2-1; no clear D. From germline, CDR1 is DFQATT and CDR2 SNEGSKA (reference sequence). Trimming removed 6 bases from V and 5 bases from J, with 14 bases in between. The length of the CDR3 is 13 residues.

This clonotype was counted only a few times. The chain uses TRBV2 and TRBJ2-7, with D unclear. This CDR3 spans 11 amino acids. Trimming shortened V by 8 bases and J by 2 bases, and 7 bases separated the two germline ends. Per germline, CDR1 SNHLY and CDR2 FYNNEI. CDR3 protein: CASYTPYEQYF. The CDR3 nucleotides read TGTGCCAGCTATACTCCCTACGAGCAGTACTTC.

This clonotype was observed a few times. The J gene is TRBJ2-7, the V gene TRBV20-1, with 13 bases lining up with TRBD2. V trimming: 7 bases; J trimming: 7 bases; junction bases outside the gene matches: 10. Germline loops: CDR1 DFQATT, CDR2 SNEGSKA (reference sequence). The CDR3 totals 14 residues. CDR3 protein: CSVREGLAGIEQYF. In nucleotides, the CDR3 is TGCAGTGTCAGAGAGGGACTAGCGGGAATTGAGCAGTACTTC.

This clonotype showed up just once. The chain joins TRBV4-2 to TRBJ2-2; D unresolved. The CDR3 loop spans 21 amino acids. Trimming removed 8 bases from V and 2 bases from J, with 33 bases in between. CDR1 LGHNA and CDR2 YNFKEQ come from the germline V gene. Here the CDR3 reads CASGCGLLGWANRFNTGELFF. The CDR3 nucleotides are TGTGCCAGCGGCTGTGGGCTACTGGGCTGGGCCAACCGGTTTAACACCGGGGAGCTGTTTTTT.

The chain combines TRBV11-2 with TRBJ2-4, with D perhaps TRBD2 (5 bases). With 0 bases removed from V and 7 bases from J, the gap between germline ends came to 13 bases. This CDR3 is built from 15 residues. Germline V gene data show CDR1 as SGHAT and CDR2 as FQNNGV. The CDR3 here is CASSLDRGGWNIQYF. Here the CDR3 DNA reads TGTGCCAGCAGCTTAGATCGGGGTGGGTGGAACATTCAGTACTTC.

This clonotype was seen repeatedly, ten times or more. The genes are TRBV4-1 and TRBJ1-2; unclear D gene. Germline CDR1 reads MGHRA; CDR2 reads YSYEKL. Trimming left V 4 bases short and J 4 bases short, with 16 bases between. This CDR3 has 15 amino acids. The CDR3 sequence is CASSPYKDGLYGYTF. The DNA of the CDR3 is TGCGCCAGCAGCCCATACAAGGACGGCCTCTATGGCTACACCTTC.